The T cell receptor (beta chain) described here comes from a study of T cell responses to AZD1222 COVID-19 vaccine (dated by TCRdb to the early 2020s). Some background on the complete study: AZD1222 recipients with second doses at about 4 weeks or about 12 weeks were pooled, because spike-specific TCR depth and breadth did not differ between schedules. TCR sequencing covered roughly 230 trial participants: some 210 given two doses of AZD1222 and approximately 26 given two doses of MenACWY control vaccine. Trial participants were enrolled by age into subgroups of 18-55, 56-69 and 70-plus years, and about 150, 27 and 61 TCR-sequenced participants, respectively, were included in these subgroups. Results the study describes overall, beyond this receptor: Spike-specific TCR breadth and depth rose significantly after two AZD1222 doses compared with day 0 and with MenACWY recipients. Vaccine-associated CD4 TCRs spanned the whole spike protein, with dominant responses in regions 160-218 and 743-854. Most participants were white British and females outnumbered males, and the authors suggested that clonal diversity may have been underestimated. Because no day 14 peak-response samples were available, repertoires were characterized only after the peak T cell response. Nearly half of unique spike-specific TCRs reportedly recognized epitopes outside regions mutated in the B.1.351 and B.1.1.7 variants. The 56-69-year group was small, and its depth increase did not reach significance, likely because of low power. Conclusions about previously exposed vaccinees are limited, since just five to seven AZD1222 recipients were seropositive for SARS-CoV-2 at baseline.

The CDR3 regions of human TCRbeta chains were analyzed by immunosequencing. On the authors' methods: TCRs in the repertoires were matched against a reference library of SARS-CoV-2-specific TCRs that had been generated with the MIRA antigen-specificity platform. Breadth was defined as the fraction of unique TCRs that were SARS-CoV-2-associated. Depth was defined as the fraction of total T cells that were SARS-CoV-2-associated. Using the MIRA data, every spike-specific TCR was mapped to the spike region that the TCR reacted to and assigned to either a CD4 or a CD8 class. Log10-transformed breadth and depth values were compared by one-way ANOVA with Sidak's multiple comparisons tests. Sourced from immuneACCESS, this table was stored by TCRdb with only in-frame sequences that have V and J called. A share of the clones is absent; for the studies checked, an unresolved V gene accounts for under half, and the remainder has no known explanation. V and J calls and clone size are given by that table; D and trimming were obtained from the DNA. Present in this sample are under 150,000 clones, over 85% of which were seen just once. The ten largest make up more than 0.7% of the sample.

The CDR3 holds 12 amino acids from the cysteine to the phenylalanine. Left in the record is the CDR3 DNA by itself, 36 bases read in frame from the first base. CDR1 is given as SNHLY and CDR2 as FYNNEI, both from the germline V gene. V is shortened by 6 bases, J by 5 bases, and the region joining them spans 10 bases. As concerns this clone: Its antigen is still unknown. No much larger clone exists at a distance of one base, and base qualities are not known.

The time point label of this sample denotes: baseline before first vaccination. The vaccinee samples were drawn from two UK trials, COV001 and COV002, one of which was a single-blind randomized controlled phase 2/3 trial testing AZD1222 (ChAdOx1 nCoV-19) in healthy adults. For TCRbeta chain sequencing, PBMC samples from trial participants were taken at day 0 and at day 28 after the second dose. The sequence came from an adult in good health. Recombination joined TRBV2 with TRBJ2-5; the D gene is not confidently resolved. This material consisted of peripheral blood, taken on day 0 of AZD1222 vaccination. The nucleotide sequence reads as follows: TGTGCCAGCAGGGACCGAACGGAGACCCAGTACTTC. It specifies CASRDRTETQYF.